The clone carrying this TCR beta chain was seen many times. Its target is unknown. Each CDR3 protein is one row after TCRdb ran MiXCR on the RT-PCR reads. The table lists approximately 530,000 distinct CDR3 sequences, 6% to 9% of them singletons. This entry belongs to a study of response to subunit inactivated influenza vaccine. Study-wide results and caveats: The authors suggested that every seasonal influenza vaccination recruits few new T cells.

The specimen comprised PBMCs from blood, sampled about 23 months after vaccination. This clonotype was sampled from a man between 50 and 69 years old who received an inactivated influenza vaccine.

DNA for the CDR3: TGTGCCATCAGTACGGGACAGGGGCGATCTGAAGCTTTCTTT. It translates to CAISTGQGRSEAFF. This chain joins TRBV10-3 and TRBJ1-1, with 10 bases lining up with TRBD1. This CDR3 has 14 residues. After removal of 5 bases from V and 6 bases from J, the junction contained 6 bases not matched to a gene. CDR1 is ENHRY and CDR2 is SYGVKD in the germline V gene.